The entry below describes one T cell receptor beta chain. The antigen remains unidentified. This sample is drawn from a study of beta chain features in type 1 diabetes. Study-wide results and caveats: Since sequencing was performed on cDNA, cells with high TCR expression could be over-represented. The study found fewer insertions and more deletions at VDJ junctions in type 1 diabetes patients. For TCRB rearrangement, an influence of HLA type remained unresolved here.

What was sequenced were expressed TCRB transcripts, since all of the isolated RNA had been reverse transcribed. Data came from immunoSEQ multiplex PCR; TCRdb stores just in-frame clones and leaves some out. Here the sample spans 90,000 to 110,000 clones, 30% to 50% being singletons. Germline values: CDR1 SGHTA, CDR2 FQGNSA. V dropped 5 bases and J dropped 5 bases, with 13 bases sitting between them. The length of the CDR3 is 14 residues. CD45RO/CCR7/CD25/CD127/CD95/CD27 sorting isolated CD4+ naive, central memory, regulatory and stem cell-like memory cells. Sequenced sample: stem cell memory CD4+ T cells from blood. This chain uses TRBV7-2 with TRBJ1-5, with TRBD1 as a possible D gene (5 bases). This TCR derives from a woman younger than 35 in good health. CDR3 sequence: CASSPGGGDQPQHF. In nucleotides, the CDR3 is TGTGCCAGCAGCCCAGGCGGGGGAGATCAGCCCCAGCATTTT.